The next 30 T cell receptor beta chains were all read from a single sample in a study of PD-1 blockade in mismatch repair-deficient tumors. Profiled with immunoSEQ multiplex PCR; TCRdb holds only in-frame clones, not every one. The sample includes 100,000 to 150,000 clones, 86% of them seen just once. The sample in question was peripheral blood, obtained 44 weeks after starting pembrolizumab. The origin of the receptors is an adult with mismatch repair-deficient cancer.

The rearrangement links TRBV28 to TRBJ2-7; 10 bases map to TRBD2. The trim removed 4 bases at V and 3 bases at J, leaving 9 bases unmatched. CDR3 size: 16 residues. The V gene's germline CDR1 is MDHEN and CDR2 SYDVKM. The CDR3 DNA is TGTGCCAGCAGTTACAGAGGGGCTAGCGGGAGCTACGAGCAGTACTTC. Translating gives CASSYRGASGSYEQYF.

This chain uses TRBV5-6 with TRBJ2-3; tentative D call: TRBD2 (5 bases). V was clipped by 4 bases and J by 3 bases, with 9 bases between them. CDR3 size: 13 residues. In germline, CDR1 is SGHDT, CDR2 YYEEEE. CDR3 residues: CASSQSGTDTQYF. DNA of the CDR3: TGTGCCAGCAGCCAATCGGGGACAGATACGCAGTATTTT.

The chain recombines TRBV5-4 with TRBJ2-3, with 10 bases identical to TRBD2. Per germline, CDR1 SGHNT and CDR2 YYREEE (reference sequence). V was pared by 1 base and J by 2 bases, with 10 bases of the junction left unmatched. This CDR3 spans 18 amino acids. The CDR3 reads CASSLYRAGGTLTDTQYF. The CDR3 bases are TGTGCCAGCAGCTTGTATCGAGCGGGAGGGACCCTCACAGATACGCAGTATTTT.

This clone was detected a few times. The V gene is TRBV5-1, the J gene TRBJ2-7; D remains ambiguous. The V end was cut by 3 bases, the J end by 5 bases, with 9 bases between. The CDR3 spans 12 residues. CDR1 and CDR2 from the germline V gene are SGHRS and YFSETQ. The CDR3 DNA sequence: TGCGCCAGCAGCTCGGAGCCAAACGAGCAGTACTTC. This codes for CASSSEPNEQYF.

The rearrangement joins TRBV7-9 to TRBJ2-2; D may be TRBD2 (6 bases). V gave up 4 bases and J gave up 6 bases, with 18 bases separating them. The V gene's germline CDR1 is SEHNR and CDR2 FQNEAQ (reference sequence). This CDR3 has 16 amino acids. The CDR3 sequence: CASSSSPGLAPGELFF. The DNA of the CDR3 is TGTGCCAGCAGCTCCTCCCCGGGACTCGCCCCCGGGGAGCTGTTTTTT.

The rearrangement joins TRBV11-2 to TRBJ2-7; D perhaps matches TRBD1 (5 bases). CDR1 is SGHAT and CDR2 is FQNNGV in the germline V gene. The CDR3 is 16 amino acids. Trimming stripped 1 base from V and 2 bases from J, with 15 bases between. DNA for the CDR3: TGTGCCAGCAGCTTAGGGTCTCACAGGAACGCCTACGAGCAGTACTTC. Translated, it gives CASSLGSHRNAYEQYF.

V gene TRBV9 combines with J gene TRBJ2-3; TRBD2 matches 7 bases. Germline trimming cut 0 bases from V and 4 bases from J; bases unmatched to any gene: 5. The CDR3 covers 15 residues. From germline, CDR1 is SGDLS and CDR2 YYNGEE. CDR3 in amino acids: CASSVVGGVADTQYF. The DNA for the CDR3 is TGTGCCAGCAGCGTAGTGGGGGGGGTGGCAGATACGCAGTATTTT.

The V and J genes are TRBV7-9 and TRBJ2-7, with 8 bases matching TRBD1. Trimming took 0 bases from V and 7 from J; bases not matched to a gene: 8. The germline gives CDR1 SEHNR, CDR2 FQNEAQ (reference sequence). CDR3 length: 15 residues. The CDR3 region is CASSLAGGDRTEQYF. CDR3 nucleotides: TGTGCCAGCAGCTTAGCTGGAGGGGACAGGACTGAGCAGTACTTC.

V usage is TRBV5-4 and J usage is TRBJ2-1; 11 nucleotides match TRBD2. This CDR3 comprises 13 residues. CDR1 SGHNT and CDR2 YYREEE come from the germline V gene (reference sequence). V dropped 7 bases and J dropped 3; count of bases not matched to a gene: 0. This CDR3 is CASGTSGYNEQFF. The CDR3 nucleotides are TGTGCCAGCGGGACTAGCGGCTACAATGAGCAGTTCTTC.

In DNA form, the CDR3 reads TGTGCCAGCAGCCAATCAAACCGGGACAGGCCTAACATTCAGTACTTC. It translates to CASSQSNRDRPNIQYF. This chain joins TRBV28 and TRBJ2-4; 8 bases are shared with TRBD1. The CDR3 contains 16 residues. Per the germline V gene, CDR1 is MDHEN and CDR2 is SYDVKM. Trimming removed 6 bases from V and 7 bases from J; junction bases left unmatched: 14.

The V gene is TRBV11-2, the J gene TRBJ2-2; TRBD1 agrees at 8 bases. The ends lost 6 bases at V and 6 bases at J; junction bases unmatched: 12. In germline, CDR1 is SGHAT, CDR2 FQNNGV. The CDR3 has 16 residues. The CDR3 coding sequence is TGTGCCAGCAGGCGTCCCGGGACAGGCCCGTCCGGGGAGCTGTTTTTT. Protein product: CASRRPGTGPSGELFF.

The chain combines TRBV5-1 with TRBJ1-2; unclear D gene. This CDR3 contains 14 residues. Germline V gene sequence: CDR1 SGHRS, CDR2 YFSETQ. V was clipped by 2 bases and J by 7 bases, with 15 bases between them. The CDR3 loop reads CASSLNQESGGYTF. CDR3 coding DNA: TGCGCCAGCAGCTTAAATCAGGAGTCGGGTGGCTACACCTTC. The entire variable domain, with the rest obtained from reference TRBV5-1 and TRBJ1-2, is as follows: KAGVTQTPRYLIKTRGQQVTLSCSPISGHRSVSWYQQTPGQGLQFLFEYFSETQRNKGNFPGRFSGRQFSNSRSEMNVSTLELGDSALYLCASSLNQESGGYTFGSGTRLTVV.

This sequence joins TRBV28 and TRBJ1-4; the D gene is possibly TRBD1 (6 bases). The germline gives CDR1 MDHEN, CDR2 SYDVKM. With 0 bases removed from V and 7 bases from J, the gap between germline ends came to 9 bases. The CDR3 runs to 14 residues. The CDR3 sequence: CASSLWQGSEKLFF. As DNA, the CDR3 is TGTGCCAGCAGTTTATGGCAGGGGTCTGAAAAACTGTTTTTT.

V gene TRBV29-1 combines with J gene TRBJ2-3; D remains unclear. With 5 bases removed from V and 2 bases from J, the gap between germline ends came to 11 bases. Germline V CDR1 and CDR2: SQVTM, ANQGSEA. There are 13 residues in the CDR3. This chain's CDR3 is CSVSTEDTDTQYF. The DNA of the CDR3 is TGCAGCGTTTCCACGGAAGACACAGATACGCAGTATTTT.

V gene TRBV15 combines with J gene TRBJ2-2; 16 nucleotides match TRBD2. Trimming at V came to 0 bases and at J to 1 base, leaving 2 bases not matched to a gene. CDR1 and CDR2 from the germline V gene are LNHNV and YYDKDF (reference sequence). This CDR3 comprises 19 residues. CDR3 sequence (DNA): TGTGCCACCAGCAGAGATGGGACTAGCGGGAGGGGGAACACCGGGGAGCTGTTTTTT. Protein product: CATSRDGTSGRGNTGELFF.

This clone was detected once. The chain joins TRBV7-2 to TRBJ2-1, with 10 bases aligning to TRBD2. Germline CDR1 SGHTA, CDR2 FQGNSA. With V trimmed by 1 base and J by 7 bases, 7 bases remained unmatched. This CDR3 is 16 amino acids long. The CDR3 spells CASSLDSGRIWNEQFF. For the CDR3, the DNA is TGTGCCAGCAGCTTAGATAGCGGGAGGATTTGGAATGAGCAGTTCTTC.

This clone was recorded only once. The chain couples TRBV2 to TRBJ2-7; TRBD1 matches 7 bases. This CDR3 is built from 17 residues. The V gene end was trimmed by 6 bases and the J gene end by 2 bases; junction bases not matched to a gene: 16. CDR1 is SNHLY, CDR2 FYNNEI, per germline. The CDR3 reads CASRTKIKTGTTYEQYF. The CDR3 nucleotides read TGTGCCAGCAGAACAAAGATTAAGACAGGGACCACCTACGAGCAGTACTTC. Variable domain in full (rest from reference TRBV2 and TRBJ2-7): EPEVTQTPSHQVTQMGQEVILRCVPISNHLYFYWYRQILGQKVEFLVSFYNNEISEKSEIFDDQFSVERPDGSNFTLKIRSTKLEDSAMYFCASRTKIKTGTTYEQYFGPGTRLTVT.

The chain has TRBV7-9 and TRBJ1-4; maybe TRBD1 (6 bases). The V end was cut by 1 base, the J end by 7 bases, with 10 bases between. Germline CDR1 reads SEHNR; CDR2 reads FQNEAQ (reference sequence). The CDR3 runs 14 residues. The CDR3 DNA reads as TGTGCCAGCAGCTTAGAACAGGGTGCTGAAAAACTGTTTTTT. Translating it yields CASSLEQGAEKLFF.

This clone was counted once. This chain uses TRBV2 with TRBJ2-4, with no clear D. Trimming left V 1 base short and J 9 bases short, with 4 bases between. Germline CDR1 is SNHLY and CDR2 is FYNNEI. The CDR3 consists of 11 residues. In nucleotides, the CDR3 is TGTGCCAGCAGTGAAGTCAGCATTCAGTACTTC. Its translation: CASSEVSIQYF.

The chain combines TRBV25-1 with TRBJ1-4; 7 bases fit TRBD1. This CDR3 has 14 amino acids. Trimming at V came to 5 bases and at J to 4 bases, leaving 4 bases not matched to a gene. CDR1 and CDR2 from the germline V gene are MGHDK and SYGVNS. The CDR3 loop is CASSRTGRNEKLFF. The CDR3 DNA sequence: TGTGCCAGCAGTCGGACAGGCCGTAATGAAAAACTGTTTTTT.

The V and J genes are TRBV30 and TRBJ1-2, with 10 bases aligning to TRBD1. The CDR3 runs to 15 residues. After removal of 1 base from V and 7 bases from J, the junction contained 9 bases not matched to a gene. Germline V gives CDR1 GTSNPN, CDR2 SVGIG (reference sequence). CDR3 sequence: CAWSETGGDGGGYTF. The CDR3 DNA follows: TGTGCCTGGAGTGAGACAGGGGGCGACGGAGGTGGCTACACCTTC.

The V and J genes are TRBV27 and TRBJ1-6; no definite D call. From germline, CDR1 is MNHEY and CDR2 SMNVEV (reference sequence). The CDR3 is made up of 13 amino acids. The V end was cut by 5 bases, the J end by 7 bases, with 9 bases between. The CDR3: CASSRIINSPLHF. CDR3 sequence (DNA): TGTGCCAGCAGTCGGATAATAAATTCACCCCTCCACTTT.

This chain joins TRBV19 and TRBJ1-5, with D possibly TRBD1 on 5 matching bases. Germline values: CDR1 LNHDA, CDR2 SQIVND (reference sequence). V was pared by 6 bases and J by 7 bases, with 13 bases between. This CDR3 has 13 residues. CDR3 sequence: CASRDQGAQPQHF. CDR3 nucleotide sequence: TGTGCCAGTAGAGATCAGGGAGCCCAGCCCCAGCATTTT. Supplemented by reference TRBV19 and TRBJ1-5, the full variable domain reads DGGITQSPKYLFRKEGQNVTLSCEQNLNHDAMYWYRQDPGQGLRLIYYSQIVNDFQKGDIAEGYSVSREKKESFPLTVTSAQKNPTAFYLCASRDQGAQPQHFGDGTRLSIL.

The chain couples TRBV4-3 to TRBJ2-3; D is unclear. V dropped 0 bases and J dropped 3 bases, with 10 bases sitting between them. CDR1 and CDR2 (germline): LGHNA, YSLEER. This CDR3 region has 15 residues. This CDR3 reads CASSQDLRQTDTQYF. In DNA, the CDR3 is TGCGCCAGCAGCCAAGATTTAAGGCAGACAGATACGCAGTATTTT.

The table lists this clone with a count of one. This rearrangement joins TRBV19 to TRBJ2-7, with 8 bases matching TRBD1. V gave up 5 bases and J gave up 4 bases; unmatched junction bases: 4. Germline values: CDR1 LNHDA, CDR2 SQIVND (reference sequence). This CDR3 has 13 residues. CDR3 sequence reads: CASSGQGEYEQYF. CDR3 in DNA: TGTGCCAGTAGTGGACAGGGAGAGTACGAGCAGTACTTC.

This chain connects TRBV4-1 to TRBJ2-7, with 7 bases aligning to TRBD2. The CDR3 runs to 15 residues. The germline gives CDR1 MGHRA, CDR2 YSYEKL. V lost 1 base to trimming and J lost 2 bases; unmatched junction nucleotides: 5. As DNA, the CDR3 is TGCGCCAGCAGCCAAGTTGCGGGAGAACCCTACGAGCAGTACTTC. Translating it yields CASSQVAGEPYEQYF.

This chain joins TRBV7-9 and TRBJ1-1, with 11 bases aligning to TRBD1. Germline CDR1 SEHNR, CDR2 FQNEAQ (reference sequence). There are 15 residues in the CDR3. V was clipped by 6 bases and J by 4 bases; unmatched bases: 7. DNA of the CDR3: TGTGCCAGCAGTTCGCCGGGACAGGGGGTCACTGAAGCTTTCTTT. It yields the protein CASSSPGQGVTEAFF.

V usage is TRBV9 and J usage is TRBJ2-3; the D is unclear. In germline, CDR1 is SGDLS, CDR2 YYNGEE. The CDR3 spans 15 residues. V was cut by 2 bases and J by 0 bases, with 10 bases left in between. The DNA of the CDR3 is TGTGCCAGCAGCGTTGGGCAAGCTAGCACAGATACGCAGTATTTT. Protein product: CASSVGQASTDTQYF.

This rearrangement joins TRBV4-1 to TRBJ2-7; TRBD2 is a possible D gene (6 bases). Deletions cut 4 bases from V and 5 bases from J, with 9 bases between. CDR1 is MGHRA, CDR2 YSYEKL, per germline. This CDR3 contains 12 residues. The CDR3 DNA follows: TGCGCCAGCAGCCCCCGGGGGAACGAGCAGTACTTC. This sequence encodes CASSPRGNEQYF.

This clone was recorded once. CDR3: CAISENPGGQDTEAFF. CDR3 bases: TGTGCCATCAGTGAGAACCCCGGTGGACAGGACACTGAAGCTTTCTTT. This chain joins TRBV10-3 and TRBJ1-1, with 7 bases aligning to TRBD1. This CDR3 comprises 16 residues. With 2 bases clipped from V and 3 bases from J, the junction kept 9 bases outside the gene matches. The germline V gene has CDR1 ENHRY and CDR2 SYGVKD.